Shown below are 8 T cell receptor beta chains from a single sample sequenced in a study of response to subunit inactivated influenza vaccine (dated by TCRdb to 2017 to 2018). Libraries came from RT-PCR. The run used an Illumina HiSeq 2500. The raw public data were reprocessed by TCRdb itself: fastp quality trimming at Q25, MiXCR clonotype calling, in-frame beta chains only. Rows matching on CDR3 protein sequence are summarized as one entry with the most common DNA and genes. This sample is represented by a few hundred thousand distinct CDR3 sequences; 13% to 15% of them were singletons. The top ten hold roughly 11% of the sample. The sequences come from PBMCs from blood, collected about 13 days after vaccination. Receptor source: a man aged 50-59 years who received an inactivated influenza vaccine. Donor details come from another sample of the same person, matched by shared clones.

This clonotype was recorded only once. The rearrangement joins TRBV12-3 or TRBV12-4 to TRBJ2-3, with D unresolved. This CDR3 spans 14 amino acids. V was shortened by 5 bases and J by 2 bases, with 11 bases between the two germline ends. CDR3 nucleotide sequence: TGTGCCAGCAGTCGCAGGACCACCACAGATACGCAGTATTTT. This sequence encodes CASSRRTTTDTQYF.

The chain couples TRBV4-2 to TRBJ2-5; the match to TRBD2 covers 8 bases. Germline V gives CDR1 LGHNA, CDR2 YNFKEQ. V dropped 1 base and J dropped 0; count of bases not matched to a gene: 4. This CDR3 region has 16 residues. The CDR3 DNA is TGTGCCAGCAGCCAAGGGGCTAGCGGGTACCAAGAGACCCAGTACTTC. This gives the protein CASSQGASGYQETQYF.

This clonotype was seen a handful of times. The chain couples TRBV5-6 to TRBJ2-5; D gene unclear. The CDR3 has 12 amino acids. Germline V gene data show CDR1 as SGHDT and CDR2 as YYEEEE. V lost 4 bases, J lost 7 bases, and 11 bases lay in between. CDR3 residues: CASSPLVGTQYF. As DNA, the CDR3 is TGTGCCAGCAGCCCCCTCGTGGGGACCCAGTACTTC.

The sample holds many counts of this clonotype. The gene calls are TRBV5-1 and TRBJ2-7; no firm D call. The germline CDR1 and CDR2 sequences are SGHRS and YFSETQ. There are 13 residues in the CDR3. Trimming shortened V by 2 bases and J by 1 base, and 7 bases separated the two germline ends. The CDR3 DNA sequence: TGCGCCAGCAGCTTTTCGGATTCCTACGAGCAGTACTTC. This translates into CASSFSDSYEQYF. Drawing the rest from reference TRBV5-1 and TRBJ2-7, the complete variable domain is KAGVTQTPRYLIKTRGQQVTLSCSPISGHRSVSWYQQTPGQGLQFLFEYFSETQRNKGNFPGRFSGRQFSNSRSEMNVSTLELGDSALYLCASSFSDSYEQYFGPGTRLTVT.

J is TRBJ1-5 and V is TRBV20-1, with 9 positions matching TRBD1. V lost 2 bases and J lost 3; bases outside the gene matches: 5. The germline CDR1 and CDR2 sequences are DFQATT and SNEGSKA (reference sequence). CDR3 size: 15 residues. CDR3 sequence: CSARTGTGINQPQHF. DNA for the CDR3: TGCAGTGCTAGAACCGGGACAGGGATCAATCAGCCCCAGCATTTT.

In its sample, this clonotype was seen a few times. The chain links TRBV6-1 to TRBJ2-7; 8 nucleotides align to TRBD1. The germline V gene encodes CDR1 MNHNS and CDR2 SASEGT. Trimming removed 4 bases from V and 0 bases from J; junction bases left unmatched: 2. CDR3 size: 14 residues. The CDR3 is CASSADRVSYEQYF. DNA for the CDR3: TGTGCCAGCAGTGCGGACAGGGTCTCCTACGAGCAGTACTTC.

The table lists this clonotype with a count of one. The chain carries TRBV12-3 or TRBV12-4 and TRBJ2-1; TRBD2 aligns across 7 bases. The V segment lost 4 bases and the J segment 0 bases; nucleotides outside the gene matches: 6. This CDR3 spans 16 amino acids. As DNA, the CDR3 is TGTGCCAGCAGTTCCTGGCGGGGGAGCTCCTACAATGAGCAGTTCTTC. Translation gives CASSSWRGSSYNEQFF.

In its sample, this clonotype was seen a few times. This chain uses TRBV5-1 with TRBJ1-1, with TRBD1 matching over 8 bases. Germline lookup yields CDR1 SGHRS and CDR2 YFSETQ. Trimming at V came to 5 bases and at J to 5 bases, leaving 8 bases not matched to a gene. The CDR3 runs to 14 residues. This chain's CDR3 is CASRPGQGGTEAFF. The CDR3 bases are TGCGCCAGCAGACCTGGACAGGGAGGGACTGAAGCTTTCTTT.